These 18 T cell receptor beta chains came from one sample sequenced in a study of cytomegalovirus exposure and HLA in healthy donors. The table came from immunoSEQ multiplex PCR; TCRdb's copy has only in-frame clones and leaves some out. The repertoire holds roughly 120,000 clones, approximately 90% seen once, with approximately 2% in the top ten. The specimen was PBMCs. All receptors derive from a young man in good health and CMV-seronegative.

This clone was observed a few times. The chain links TRBV6-1 to TRBJ2-5; 8 nucleotides align to TRBD2. V gave up 5 bases and J gave up 2 bases; unmatched junction bases: 1. Germline V gene data show CDR1 as MNHNS and CDR2 as SASEGT. The CDR3 contains 13 residues. In DNA form, the CDR3 reads TGTGCCAGCAGTCCTAGCGGGCAAGAGACCCAGTACTTC. Encoded protein: CASSPSGQETQYF.

V gene TRBV29-1 combines with J gene TRBJ2-5; 7 nucleotides line up with TRBD2. Unmatched junction bases numbered 5, after V lost 0 bases and J lost 4 bases. The CDR3 length is 14 residues. CDR1 is SQVTM and CDR2 is ANQGSEA in the germline V gene. CDR3: CSVEDTSVGETQYF. CDR3 bases: TGCAGCGTTGAAGATACTAGCGTGGGAGAGACCCAGTACTTC.

The genes are TRBV11-3 and TRBJ2-6; no clear D. Germline assignment: CDR1 SGHNT and CDR2 YENEEA. The CDR3 sequence is 15 residues long. V was pared by 5 bases and J by 0 bases, with 8 bases between. CDR3 sequence: CASSGSTSGANVLTF. The CDR3 nucleotides are TGTGCCAGCAGCGGCAGTACCTCTGGGGCCAACGTCCTGACTTTC.

The rearrangement links TRBV7-9 to TRBJ2-7, with 7 nucleotides matching TRBD1. V lost 1 base to trimming and J lost 6 bases; unmatched junction nucleotides: 3. This CDR3 is 13 amino acids long. Germline V gene lookup returns CDR1 SEHNR and CDR2 FQNEAQ (reference sequence). CDR3 in DNA: TGTGCCAGCAGCTTAGTTCAGGGGGTCGAGCAGTACTTC. This sequence encodes CASSLVQGVEQYF.

The table lists this clone with a few counts. The rearrangement links TRBV27 to TRBJ1-1; TRBD1 aligns across 9 bases. The CDR3 contains 15 residues. The J segment lost 4 bases and the V segment lost 3 bases, leaving 6 bases of the junction unmatched. Germline-derived CDR1 and CDR2 are MNHEY and SMNVEV (reference sequence). CDR3: CASSFTGTGFTEAFF. CDR3 nucleotide sequence: TGTGCCAGCAGTTTCACCGGGACAGGGTTCACTGAAGCTTTCTTT.

The V gene is TRBV5-1, the J gene TRBJ2-1; D might be TRBD1 (6 bases). The length of the CDR3 is 15 residues. The V gene lost 4 bases and the J gene lost 0 bases, with 11 bases spanning the gap. The V gene's germline CDR1 is SGHRS and CDR2 YFSETQ. The CDR3 loop reads CASSPGQDSYNEQFF. The CDR3, as DNA: TGCGCCAGCAGCCCGGGACAAGACTCCTACAATGAGCAGTTCTTC.

V and J are TRBV7-9 and TRBJ2-3; 7 positions match TRBD1. Germline CDR1 SEHNR, CDR2 FQNEAQ (reference sequence). This CDR3 contains 14 residues. V shed 7 bases and J 0 bases; nucleotides not matched to a gene: 4. CDR3 loop: CASKGQISTDTQYF. The CDR3 nucleotides read TGTGCCAGCAAGGGACAGATTAGCACAGATACGCAGTATTTT.

The genes are TRBV5-6 and TRBJ2-7; D may be TRBD1 (5 bases). The CDR3 length is 12 residues. The germline CDR1 and CDR2 sequences are SGHDT and YYEEEE. Trimming shortened V by 1 base and J by 5 bases, and 7 bases separated the two germline ends. The CDR3 nucleotides read TGTGCCAGCAGCTTGTTAGGGGACGAGCAGTACTTC. Its protein is CASSLLGDEQYF.

The V call is TRBV6-5, the J call TRBJ1-2, with TRBD1 matching 7 bases. CDR1 is MNHEY, CDR2 SVGAGI, per germline. This CDR3 has 14 residues. V dropped 3 bases and J dropped 6; count of bases not matched to a gene: 7. CDR3 nucleotides: TGTGCCAGCAGTTATTTTGAGGGGGCGGATGGCTACACCTTC. This gives the protein CASSYFEGADGYTF.

This rearrangement joins TRBV28 to TRBJ1-1, with 7 bases lining up with TRBD1. Germline CDR1 is MDHEN and CDR2 is SYDVKM. V shed 3 bases, J shed 2 bases, and the junction held 6 bases outside the gene matches. This CDR3 has 15 residues. Written as DNA, the CDR3 is TGTGCCAGCAGTTTTGACGGGACAGCTAACACTGAAGCTTTCTTT. It codes for CASSFDGTANTEAFF.

The gene calls are TRBV7-9 and TRBJ1-1; TRBD1 might be the D (5 bases). V dropped 0 bases and J dropped 8 bases, with 7 bases sitting between them. Germline CDR1 and CDR2: SEHNR and FQNEAQ (reference sequence). This CDR3 has 12 amino acids. The CDR3 bases are TGTGCCAGCAGCTTAGCCCAGGGAGAAGCTTTCTTT. The encoded protein is CASSLAQGEAFF. Using reference TRBV7-9 and TRBJ1-1 for the parts outside the CDR3, the full variable domain is DTGVSQNPRHKITKRGQNVTFRCDPISEHNRLYWYRQTLGQGPEFLTYFQNEAQLEKSRLLSDRFSAERPKGSFSTLEIQRTEQGDSAMYLCASSLAQGEAFFGQGTRLTVV.

V usage is TRBV13 and J usage is TRBJ2-3; D perhaps matches TRBD1 (5 bases). Trimming took off 5 bases at V and 4 bases at J, with 10 bases between the two ends. The CDR3 is 13 residues long. The germline V gene has CDR1 PRHDT and CDR2 FYEKMQ (reference sequence). Written as DNA, the CDR3 is TGTGCCAGCAGCCGTACAGGTGCAGATACGCAGTATTTT. It encodes CASSRTGADTQYF.

The rearrangement joins TRBV2 to TRBJ1-2; no definite D call. Per the germline V gene, CDR1 is SNHLY and CDR2 is FYNNEI. The length of the CDR3 is 12 residues. Trimming left V 7 bases short and J 2 bases short, with 8 bases between. The CDR3 loop reads CASTGLNYGYTF. DNA of the CDR3: TGTGCCAGCACTGGGCTAAACTATGGCTACACCTTC.

The chain carries TRBV27 and TRBJ2-7, with 7 bases that match TRBD2. Germline V lookup: CDR1 MNHEY, CDR2 SMNVEV (reference sequence). The CDR3 has 17 residues. The ends lost 4 bases at V and 0 bases at J; junction bases unmatched: 12. For the CDR3, the DNA is TGTGCCAGCAGTTCCCCTCAAGCGGGGTCGGGCTCCTACGAGCAGTACTTC. Translating it yields CASSSPQAGSGSYEQYF.

In regard to this clone: The junction and the germline gene differ at one end; a read error may be behind it. The V gene is TRBV5-4, the J gene TRBJ2-7; 8 bases fit TRBD1. CDR1 is SGHNT and CDR2 is YYREEE in the germline V gene (reference sequence). The CDR3 is 15 residues long. The CDR3 reads CASSLEGDRNYEQYF. The CDR3, as DNA: TGTGCCAGCAGTTTGGAGGGGGACAGGAACTACGAGCAGTACTTC.

This clone has a single count. This chain connects TRBV28 to TRBJ2-7; D perhaps matches TRBD2 (6 bases). There are 13 residues in the CDR3. Trimming left V 6 bases short and J 5 bases short, with 14 bases between. The germline V gene encodes CDR1 MDHEN and CDR2 SYDVKM. The DNA of the CDR3 is TGTGCCAGCAGACTAGCATTTATCAACGAGCAGTACTTC. Its translation is CASRLAFINEQYF. The entire variable domain, with the rest obtained from reference TRBV28 and TRBJ2-7, is as follows: DVKVTQSSRYLVKRTGEKVFLECVQDMDHENMFWYRQDPGLGLRLIYFSYDVKMKEKGDIPEGYSVSREKKERFSLILESASTNQTSMYLCASRLAFINEQYFGPGTRLTVT.

The rearrangement uses TRBV5-1 and TRBJ2-7, with 8 positions matching TRBD1. This CDR3 has 14 amino acids. Trimming at V came to 3 bases and at J to 3 bases, leaving 5 bases not matched to a gene. Germline V lookup: CDR1 SGHRS, CDR2 YFSETQ. The CDR3 reads CASSSTGVRYEQYF. DNA of the CDR3: TGCGCCAGCAGCTCGACAGGGGTCCGCTACGAGCAGTACTTC.

CDR3 DNA: TGCGCCAGCAGCCCGACTAGCGGGAGCTCCTACGAGCAGTACTTC. It yields the protein CASSPTSGSSYEQYF. The J gene is TRBJ2-7, the V gene TRBV10-1, with 12 bases that match TRBD2. Trimming at V came to 6 bases and at J to 0 bases, leaving 3 bases not matched to a gene. This CDR3 has 15 residues. CDR1 and CDR2 (germline): WNHNN, SYGVQD (reference sequence).